This T cell receptor (beta chain) appears in the sequencing data of a study of Ad26.COV2.S vaccination and SARS-CoV-2 variants. Study summary: The Ad26.COV2.S arm of the COV1001 trial was where the donor was placed. Study-wide points: Reports say spike-specific CD8+ and CD4+ T cell responses covered substantial breadth after vaccination.

With respect to this clone: Antigen unknown.

Assay: immunoSEQ multiplex PCR; the TCRdb copy retains only in-frame clones and omits some. The sample shows approximately 480,000 clones, approximately 90% of them seen only once. V lost 6 bases, J lost 2 bases, and 18 bases lay in between. This CDR3 has 16 residues. Germline assignment: CDR1 MNHEY and CDR2 SMNVEV (reference sequence). Sample treatment: some 19 received Ad26.COV2.S at low or high dose, single or two shots; 5 received placebo; per-sample allocation not given. Sampling was performed 63 days after the first vaccine or placebo injection. The sample in question was peripheral blood, obtained in a trial of Ad26.COV2.S vaccine versus placebo. The source is a person between 18 and 59 years old who received the Ad26.COV2.S COVID-19 vaccine or a placebo. The chain joins TRBV27 to TRBJ2-3; D may be TRBD1 (5 bases). CDR3 DNA sequence: TGTGCCAGCAGCCAAAGAAGGTTAGGGGCCACAGATACGCAGTATTTT. Encoded protein: CASSQRRLGATDTQYF.